One and the same sample provided the 21 T cell receptor beta chains below, sequenced in a study of beta chain features in type 1 diabetes. Study-level points and caveats: All four CD4+ subsets from Type 1 diabetes patients carried moderately but significantly shorter TCRB CDR3s.

The whole isolated RNA underwent reverse transcription, so sequencing captured expressed TCRB transcripts. Using immunoSEQ multiplex PCR, the repertoire was profiled, and TCRdb retains in-frame clones only, with some absent. Of hundreds of thousands of clones listed, over 13% are singletons. Their antigen targets remain unknown. Sequenced material: naive CD4+ T cells from blood. These receptors all stem from a man between 18 and 29 years old with type 1 diabetes.

The CDR3 loop is CASSVQGSNQPQHF. The CDR3 DNA reads TGTGCCAGTAGTGTACAGGGTTCCAATCAGCCCCAGCATTTT. The chain joins TRBV19 to TRBJ1-5; a weak D match, TRBD1 (6 bases). The CDR3 length is 14 residues. The V gene lost 5 bases and the J gene lost 3 bases, with 11 bases spanning the gap. Germline assignment: CDR1 LNHDA and CDR2 SQIVND (reference sequence).

With respect to this clone: The identical CDR3 is also encoded by other nucleotide sequences in the sample. This rearrangement joins TRBV6-5 to TRBJ2-7; unclear D gene. Germline lookup yields CDR1 MNHEY and CDR2 SVGAGI. The CDR3 contains 12 residues. V lost 5 bases to trimming and J lost 4 bases, with 9 bases between them. The CDR3 loop reads CASSEQGYEQYF. The CDR3 DNA reads TGTGCCAGCAGTGAACAAGGTTACGAGCAGTACTTC.

This clone was recorded a few times. The rearrangement links TRBV29-1 to TRBJ2-7; 8 bases align to TRBD1. Germline CDR1 SQVTM, CDR2 ANQGSEA. The length of the CDR3 is 11 residues. V lost 4 bases and J lost 6; bases outside the gene matches: 2. The chain's CDR3 is CSVGTGREQYF. The CDR3 coding sequence is TGCAGCGTTGGGACAGGGCGCGAGCAGTACTTC.

This clone was observed a few times. In nucleotides, the CDR3 is TGTGCCAGTAACAAACGGGGTGAAAAACTGTTTTTT. Encoded protein: CASNKRGEKLFF. The chain joins TRBV19 to TRBJ1-4; D is uncertain. The germline CDR1 and CDR2 sequences are LNHDA and SQIVND (reference sequence). The CDR3 has 12 amino acids. Trimming shortened V by 7 bases and J by 7 bases, and 10 bases separated the two germline ends.

In its sample, this clone was seen once. This chain uses TRBV7-2 with TRBJ2-3, with D unresolved. V gave up 5 bases and J gave up 0 bases, with 9 bases separating them. The CDR3 has 14 amino acids. Germline-derived CDR1 and CDR2 are SGHTA and FQGNSA. In DNA, the CDR3 is TGTGCCAGCAGCCCCGGAAGTAGCACAGATACGCAGTATTTT. This codes for CASSPGSSTDTQYF.

This chain uses TRBV6-4 with TRBJ2-3; D may match TRBD1 or TRBD2 (6 bases each). Germline V gene lookup returns CDR1 MRHNA and CDR2 SNTAGT. The CDR3 runs 12 residues. V was shortened by 10 bases and J by 5 bases, with 13 bases between the two germline ends. CDR3 residues: CATRGHEDTQYF. The DNA of the CDR3 is TGTGCCACCCGGGGGCATGAAGATACGCAGTATTTT.

The CDR3 nucleotides are TGTGCCAGCAGCGCCCGACAGGGTTACGGCGAGCAGTACTTC. Translated: CASSARQGYGEQYF. The chain has TRBV9 and TRBJ2-7; TRBD1 agrees at 7 bases. The V segment lost 3 bases and the J segment 6 bases; nucleotides outside the gene matches: 9. The germline CDR1 and CDR2 sequences are SGDLS and YYNGEE. The CDR3 spans 14 residues.

The chain is built from TRBV9 and TRBJ1-1; the D is unclear. Germline CDR1 and CDR2: SGDLS and YYNGEE. Trimming shortened V by 6 bases and J by 1 base, and 13 bases separated the two germline ends. This CDR3 is 14 amino acids long. The CDR3 DNA follows: TGTGCCAGCAATTCCGACCGGGGGAACACTGAAGCTTTCTTT. Encoded protein: CASNSDRGNTEAFF. The full variable domain, in which reference TRBV9 and TRBJ1-1 provide the parts outside the CDR3, is DSGVTQTPKHLITATGQRVTLRCSPRSGDLSVYWYQQSLDQGLQFLIQYYNGEERAKGNILERFSAQQFPDLHSELNLSSLELGDSALYFCASNSDRGNTEAFFGQGTRLTVV.

This clone has only a few counts. The rearrangement uses TRBV18 and TRBJ1-2; 8 bases are a match to TRBD1. In germline, CDR1 is KGHSH, CDR2 LQKENI. The CDR3 runs 16 residues. Germline trimming cut 6 bases from V and 4 bases from J; bases unmatched to any gene: 13. CDR3 nucleotide sequence: TGTGCCAGCTCGCCCCGATCGGACAGGGAGCTCTATGGCTACACCTTC. Translating it yields CASSPRSDRELYGYTF.

The chain has TRBV28 and TRBJ1-1, with D possibly TRBD1 on 5 matching bases. V was trimmed by 4 bases and J by 6 bases, leaving 15 bases between them. This CDR3 spans 14 amino acids. The germline V gene encodes CDR1 MDHEN and CDR2 SYDVKM. The CDR3 DNA sequence: TGTGCCAGCAGTTACAGGTCCCCGAGATCTGAAGCTTTCTTT. Its translation: CASSYRSPRSEAFF.

Regarding this clone: The sample carries other DNA sequences with the same CDR3. V and J are TRBV30 and TRBJ1-4; D is ambiguous. Trimming removed 2 bases at V and 4 bases at J, with 8 bases between. CDR1 GTSNPN and CDR2 SVGIG come from the germline V gene (reference sequence). The CDR3 length is 13 residues. The CDR3 region has the DNA TGTGCCTGGAGTCCCCAGGTTAATGAAAAACTGTTTTTT. It encodes CAWSPQVNEKLFF.

Remarks on this clone: The sample contains more than one DNA sequence encoding this CDR3. V gene TRBV7-3 combines with J gene TRBJ1-1, with unresolved D. V shed 6 bases and J shed 2 bases, with 16 bases lying between them. Germline CDR1 SGHTA, CDR2 FQGTGA. This CDR3 contains 15 residues. The DNA for the CDR3 is TGTGCCAGCAGTCTGACGCTCGACGGTAACACTGAAGCTTTCTTT. Translating it yields CASSLTLDGNTEAFF. The whole variable domain, remainder taken from reference TRBV7-3 and TRBJ1-1, is GAGVSQTPSNKVTEKGKYVELRCDPISGHTALYWYRQSLGQGPEFLIYFQGTGAADDSGLPNDRFFAVRPEGSVSTLKIQRTERGDSAVYLCASSLTLDGNTEAFFGQGTRLTVV.

J is TRBJ1-6 and V is TRBV9; D is undetermined. V dropped 0 bases and J dropped 5 bases, with 9 bases sitting between them. Germline CDR1 SGDLS, CDR2 YYNGEE. The CDR3 totals 15 residues. CDR3 DNA sequence: TGTGCCAGCAGCGTAGCCCCGGTTCATAATTCACCCCTCCACTTT. Translation gives CASSVAPVHNSPLHF.

This clone was counted between two and nine times. The chain carries TRBV10-3 and TRBJ1-1; no firm D call. Trimming cost V 2 bases and J 0 bases, with 10 bases left between them. Looked up from germline, CDR1 is ENHRY and CDR2 is SYGVKD. The CDR3 has 15 amino acids. The CDR3 protein is CAISEGLGMNTEAFF. CDR3 coding DNA: TGTGCCATCAGTGAGGGCTTGGGCATGAACACTGAAGCTTTCTTT.

This clone was detected a few times. The J gene is TRBJ2-5, the V gene TRBV6-6; D uncertain. Trimming took 8 bases from V and 0 from J, leaving 7 bases between them. The CDR3 runs 12 residues. The germline CDR1 and CDR2 sequences are MNHNY and SVGAGI (reference sequence). The CDR3 region has the DNA TGTGCCAGCCACCGGTACCAAGAGACCCAGTACTTC. Residues: CASHRYQETQYF.

The sample holds a few counts of this clone. V and J are TRBV5-6 and TRBJ2-3, with 8 nucleotides matching TRBD1. This CDR3 spans 14 amino acids. V lost 0 bases and J lost 6; bases outside the gene matches: 3. The V gene's germline CDR1 is SGHDT and CDR2 YYEEEE. CDR3 sequence (DNA): TGTGCCAGCAGCTTGGCAGGGGGCGATGATACGCAGTATTTT. This gives the protein CASSLAGGDDTQYF.

The V gene is TRBV2, the J gene TRBJ1-2; possible D gene TRBD1, 6 bases. The CDR3 has 12 amino acids. CDR1 SNHLY and CDR2 FYNNEI come from the germline V gene. Trimming left V 7 bases short and J 6 bases short, with 12 bases between. CDR3 amino acids: CASTWDTNGYTF. CDR3 in DNA: TGTGCCAGCACTTGGGACACGAATGGCTACACCTTC. The full variable domain, completed using reference TRBV2 and TRBJ1-2, is EPEVTQTPSHQVTQMGQEVILRCVPISNHLYFYWYRQILGQKVEFLVSFYNNEISEKSEIFDDQFSVERPDGSNFTLKIRSTKLEDSAMYFCASTWDTNGYTFGSGTRLTVV.

This chain joins TRBV13 and TRBJ2-7, with no clear D. Trimming removed 5 bases at V and 5 bases at J, with 19 bases between. The CDR3 length is 15 residues. Per the germline V gene, CDR1 is PRHDT and CDR2 is FYEKMQ (reference sequence). CDR3 DNA sequence: TGTGCCAGCAGCCCACGGGTGCCCGGAATGAACGAGCAGTACTTC. The encoded protein is CASSPRVPGMNEQYF. Full variable domain (remainder filled in from reference TRBV13 and TRBJ2-7): AAGVIQSPRHLIKEKRETATLKCYPIPRHDTVYWYQQGPGQDPQFLISFYEKMQSDKGSIPDRFSAQQFSDYHSELNMSSLELGDSALYFCASSPRVPGMNEQYFGPGTRLTVT.

In the case of this clone: Distinct nucleotide sequences in the sample also encode this CDR3. The chain uses TRBV18 and TRBJ2-5; a weak D match, TRBD2 (6 bases). The CDR3 has 14 amino acids. Germline CDR1 KGHSH, CDR2 LQKENI. V was clipped by 3 bases and J by 1 base, with 9 bases between them. In nucleotides, the CDR3 is TGTGCCAGCTCACCCCCTAGCGTCCAAGAGACCCAGTACTTC. It is translated as CASSPPSVQETQYF. The whole variable domain, filled in from reference TRBV18 and TRBJ2-5, reads NAGVMQNPRHLVRRRGQEARLRCSPMKGHSHVYWYRQLPEEGLKFMVYLQKENIIDESGMPKERFSAEFPKEGPSILRIQQVVRGDSAAYFCASSPPSVQETQYFGPGTRLLVL.

The chain links TRBV27 to TRBJ1-5; D not resolved. Germline loops: CDR1 MNHEY, CDR2 SMNVEV (reference sequence). V dropped 4 bases and J dropped 0 bases, with 7 bases sitting between them. CDR3 length equals 14 residues. The DNA of the CDR3 is TGTGCCAGCAGTTCCTCCGATAGCAATCAGCCCCAGCATTTT. It is translated as CASSSSDSNQPQHF.

V is TRBV6-5 and J is TRBJ2-7, with 8 bases that match TRBD2. CDR1 and CDR2 from the germline V gene are MNHEY and SVGAGI. This CDR3 has 14 amino acids. J gave up 7 bases and V 5 bases, and 10 bases lay outside the gene matches. The CDR3 sequence: CASSSLGRAREQYF. CDR3 DNA sequence: TGTGCCAGCAGTAGCCTCGGGAGGGCGAGGGAGCAGTACTTC.